This is a list of T cell receptor beta chains from one sample in a study of T cell changes during pregnancy in multiple sclerosis. Assay used: immunoSEQ multiplex PCR; TCRdb lists only in-frame clones, some missing. The data show more than 90,000 clones, roughly 92% seen once. Material: peripheral blood, obtained after pregnancy. These receptors were obtained from a female donor with multiple sclerosis, enrolled in a pregnancy study. CDR3s include the opening cysteine and the closing phenylalanine or tryptophan. A D gene is named only where the DNA matches it firmly. Clone size is shown for a subset of rows, as once, few, many or a class of expanded clone.

D gene	CDR3 length	V gene	J gene	clone size	CDR3 DNA	CDR3 protein
NA	15	TRBV10-3	TRBJ1-5	once	TGTGCCATCAGTGAGTCACAGGTCAGCAATCAGCCCCAGCATTTT	CAISESQVSNQPQHF
NA	14	TRBV2	TRBJ2-2	NA	TGTGCCAGCAACAGAGACGCGAACACCGGGGAGCTGTTTTTT	CASNRDANTGELFF
NA	14	TRBV7-2	TRBJ1-5	NA	TGTGCCAGCAGTCACACAGGGATGGCTCAGCCCCAGCATTTT	CASSHTGMAQPQHF
NA	16	TRBV19	TRBJ2-1	NA	TGTGCCAGTAGTATAGGGGGCGGCGTAGCCTACAATGAGCAGTTCTTC	CASSIGGGVAYNEQFF
NA	13	TRBV11-2	TRBJ1-2	NA	TGTGCCAGCAGCTTAGATGCCAGGGATGCCTACACCTTC	CASSLDARDAYTF
TRBD1	15	TRBV7-7	TRBJ2-5	NA	TGTGCCAGCAGCTTAGGAGGGACAGGGGAAGAGACCCAGTACTTC	CASSLGGTGEETQYF
NA	15	TRBV5-1	TRBJ2-2	NA	TGCGCCAGCAGCTTGGACGGAGGAGGGACCGGGGAGCTGTTTTTT	CASSLDGGGTGELFF
NA	17	TRBV10-3	TRBJ2-7	NA	TGTGCCATCAGGACGGTGACAGCTGGGGAAGGGTCCTACGAGCAGTACTTC	CAIRTVTAGEGSYEQYF
TRBD1	14	TRBV19	TRBJ1-5	NA	TGTGCCAGTACCCCCGGACAGGGGAATCAGCCCCAGCATTTT	CASTPGQGNQPQHF
NA	13	TRBV30	TRBJ1-6	NA	TGTGCCTGGAGTACAGGGCCCAATTCACCCCTCCACTTT	CAWSTGPNSPLHF
NA	11	TRBV5-5	TRBJ2-7	NA	TGTGCCAGCAGCAATAATCTCGAGCAGTACTTC	CASSNNLEQYF
NA	16	TRBV7-9	TRBJ2-1	once	TGTGCCAGCAGACCTTCGCTGTGGGGGCCTTACAATGAGCAGTTCTTC	CASRPSLWGPYNEQFF
TRBD1	15	TRBV7-2	TRBJ1-2	few	TGTGCCAGCAGCTTAGTTTTACAGGGGGGCTATGGCTACACCTTC	CASSLVLQGGYGYTF
NA	16	TRBV4-3	TRBJ2-1	NA	TGCGCCAGCAGCCAAAAGGGGATGGAATCCTACAATGAGCAGTTCTTC	CASSQKGMESYNEQFF
TRBD2	16	TRBV30	TRBJ2-3	NA	TGTGCCTGGAGTGACTTCTCAAGCGGGGGGATGAATACGCAGTATTTT	CAWSDFSSGGMNTQYF
NA	14	TRBV2	TRBJ2-5	NA	TGTGCCAGCAGTGGCCAGGGATTGGAAGAGACCCAGTACTTC	CASSGQGLEETQYF
NA	13	TRBV27	TRBJ1-1	NA	TGTGCCAGCAGAGTAACAGGGACCACTGAAGCTTTCTTT	CASRVTGTTEAFF
NA	17	TRBV14	TRBJ2-7	NA	TGTGCCAGCAGCCAAGACTACAGGGTTCTTCTACGGGACGAGCAGTACTTC	CASSQDYRVLLRDEQYF
TRBD1	13	TRBV29-1	TRBJ1-2	NA	TGCAGCGTGGGACAGGGAGCTAACTATGGCTACACCTTC	CSVGQGANYGYTF
NA	13	TRBV11-2	TRBJ2-1	NA	TGTGCCAGCAGCTTAAGCGGAACCACGGAGCAGTTCTTC	CASSLSGTTEQFF
TRBD1	15	TRBV6-1	TRBJ1-5	NA	TGTGCCAGCAGCGCGGACAGGGAACTCAATCAGCCCCAGCATTTT	CASSADRELNQPQHF
NA	13	TRBV2	TRBJ1-1	NA	TGTGCCAGCAGTGGTCAGGTCCACACTGAAGCTTTCTTT	CASSGQVHTEAFF
NA	14	TRBV5-1	TRBJ2-3	NA	TGCGCCAGCAGCTTGGGTCTAGGAGCAGATACGCAGTATTTT	CASSLGLGADTQYF
NA	14	TRBV7-2	TRBJ2-1	NA	TGTGCCAGCAGCTTAGCCGCGGCCTCCAATGAGCAGTTCTTC	CASSLAAASNEQFF
NA	15	TRBV5-4	TRBJ2-1	NA	TGTGCCAGCAGCGGAGCGGGTCTCTCCTACAATGAGCAGTTCTTC	CASSGAGLSYNEQFF
TRBD2	13	TRBV4-2	TRBJ2-1	NA	TGTGCCAGCAGCCAGATAGCGGGGGGTGAGCAGTTCTTC	CASSQIAGGEQFF
TRBD2	12	TRBV6-5	TRBJ2-7	NA	TGTGCCGTCTTGGGACTAGGCTACGAGCAGTACTTC	CAVLGLGYEQYF
NA	13	TRBV2	TRBJ1-2	NA	TGTGCCAGCAGATCGGGGGGAGACTATGGCTACACCTTC	CASRSGGDYGYTF
NA	15	TRBV4-3	TRBJ2-4	NA	TGCGCCAGCAGCCAAACAGGGTTAGCCAAAAACATTCAGTACTTC	CASSQTGLAKNIQYF
NA	18	TRBV4-2	TRBJ1-2	NA	TGTGCCAGCAGCCAAGATCTGGGTGTCTCGGGACAAGGTTATGGCTACACCTTC	CASSQDLGVSGQGYGYTF
NA	14	TRBV6-5	TRBJ1-1	NA	TGTGCCAGCAGCATTTTAGGACAGCTCACTGAAGCTTTCTTT	CASSILGQLTEAFF
NA	13	TRBV30	TRBJ1-2	NA	TGTGCCTGGCACGGGGGAGGCGACGGGTACTACACCTTC	CAWHGGGDGYYTF
NA	11	TRBV6-6	TRBJ1-1	NA	TGTGCCAGCAGTTCCGACAGGAAAGCTTTCTTT	CASSSDRKAFF
TRBD1	16	TRBV9	TRBJ1-4	NA	TGTGCCAGCAGCGTAAGCGGCAGACAGGGGGGTGAAAAACTGTTTTTT	CASSVSGRQGGEKLFF
NA	14	TRBV4-3	TRBJ2-7	NA	TGCGCCAGCAGCCCCTCGTGGCTTCTTGACGAGCAGTACTTC	CASSPSWLLDEQYF
NA	14	TRBV6-5	TRBJ2-7	NA	TGTGCCAGCAGTCCTCGGGTTCCCGTGGGCGAGCAGTACTTC	CASSPRVPVGEQYF
NA	12	TRBV12-5	TRBJ1-2	NA	TGTGCTAGTGGCGTGCCATTACTGGGCTACACCTTC	CASGVPLLGYTF
NA	14	TRBV6-4	TRBJ1-5	NA	TGTGCCAGCAGTGACGGGGAGACCAATCAGCCCCAGCATTTT	CASSDGETNQPQHF
TRBD1	13	TRBV5-1	TRBJ1-1	NA	TGCGCCAGCAGCTTGGTCAGGGGGACCGAAGCTTTCTTT	CASSLVRGTEAFF
TRBD1	12	TRBV2	TRBJ1-1	NA	TGTGCCAGCAGGACAGGGGTAGCTGAAGCTTTCTTT	CASRTGVAEAFF
NA	16	TRBV5-4	TRBJ1-5	NA	TGTGCCAGCACCCTAAACGGGGGGGCTGGCAATCAGCCCCAGCATTTT	CASTLNGGAGNQPQHF
TRBD1	21	TRBV5-1	TRBJ1-1	NA	TGCGCCAGCAGCTTGGCCATTAGCGGTTCGGACAGGGATTCGTTGAACACTGAAGCTTTCTTT	CASSLAISGSDRDSLNTEAFF
TRBD2	15	TRBV5-1	TRBJ2-5	NA	TGCGCCAGCATGATGAGTCCGGGGGGGGCCTCTCCCCAGTACTTC	CASMMSPGGASPQYF
NA	12	TRBV18	TRBJ1-2	NA	TGTGCCAGCTCACCGGGGGCGACTGGCTACACCTTC	CASSPGATGYTF
TRBD1	11	TRBV11-2	TRBJ2-5	NA	TGTGCCAGCACCACAGGGGCGACCCAGTACTTC	CASTTGATQYF
NA	13	TRBV18	TRBJ2-5	NA	TGTGCCAGCTCACCATCACAGGAAGAGACCCAGTACTTC	CASSPSQEETQYF
NA	14	TRBV7-9	TRBJ1-2	NA	TGTGCCAGCAGCTTAGTACAGGTTCTCTATGGCTACACCTTC	CASSLVQVLYGYTF
NA	13	TRBV2	TRBJ1-1	many	TGTGCCAGCAGTTCACAGGGGAACACTGAAGCTTTCTTT	CASSSQGNTEAFF
NA	15	TRBV7-6	TRBJ1-3	once	TGTGCCAGCAGCTCCAGGGTCCACTCTGGAAACACCATATATTTT	CASSSRVHSGNTIYF
NA	12	TRBV5-1	TRBJ2-3	once	TGCGCCAGCAGCTTGAGGGGAGATACGCAGTATTTT	CASSLRGDTQYF
TRBD2	16	TRBV7-7	TRBJ2-3	NA	TGTGCCAGCAGCTTGGGGGGAGGGCAGGGCACAGATACGCAGTATTTT	CASSLGGGQGTDTQYF
NA	14	TRBV2	TRBJ1-6	NA	TGTGCCAGCGTTGGACAGCTCTATAATTCACCCCTCCACTTT	CASVGQLYNSPLHF